What follows describes a single TCR beta chain. What it binds is unknown. This sample was included in a study of long-term antiretroviral therapy in people with HIV. Background on the study: The earliest samples came about a decade before the 2015 immediate-ART recommendation. Study observations and caveats: Collection of the blood, which took place between the mid-2000s and the late 2010s, possibly occurred under older ART regimens. HIV repertoires spanned tighter CDR3 length ranges than controls did.

The CDR3 runs 14 residues. Germline V CDR1 and CDR2: SGHDT, YYEEEE. The V segment lost 2 bases and the J segment 1 base; nucleotides outside the gene matches: 1. Running of the v3.0 immunoSEQ assay took place at survey level. Produced via immunoSEQ multiplex PCR; TCRdb's table is partial and in-frame only. The sample has 20,000 to 30,000 clones, roughly 84% seen once. The V call is TRBV5-6, the J call TRBJ2-7, with TRBD1 matching 9 bases. The receptor was isolated from a man younger than 40 with HIV. The sample in question was unsorted PBMCs, obtained roughly 4.1 years after starting antiretroviral therapy. The CDR3 DNA is TGTGCCAGCAGCTTCGGGACAGGGTCCTACGAGCAGTACTTC. It encodes CASSFGTGSYEQYF.